This entry concerns a single T cell receptor beta chain. Antigen specificity is unknown. This entry comes from a study of vaccination effects on CD4 cells after COVID-19. Using immunoSEQ multiplex PCR, the repertoire was profiled, and TCRdb retains in-frame clones only, with some absent. This sample yields some 30,000 clones, of which more than 75% are seen a single time; less than 1.6% belongs to the top ten. Study findings and constraints: From healthy vaccinees, only 1 of 255 vaccine-induced clones also reacted to common cold coronaviruses. Convalescent patients were scarce in the study, and it lacked early post-infection timepoints.

Antigen-specific CD4+ T cells were expanded with viral peptide pools in the ViraFEST assay before sequencing. Following a roughly eleven-day culture, CD4+ T cells were purified. Each participant was given two doses of one vaccine (BNT162b2 or mRNA-1273). Fresh IL-2-containing medium replaced half the medium on days 3 and 7. Germline CDR1 reads MGHRA; CDR2 reads YSYEKL. This CDR3 contains 16 residues. V was cut by 0 bases and J by 9 bases, with 18 bases left in between. The TCR originated in a human donor who received a COVID-19 vaccine. Some clones in this sample may be carry-over from other donors' samples. The sequences come from CD4+ T cells from PBMCs cultured with HCoV-NL63 spike peptides, collected after COVID-19 vaccination. V and J are TRBV4-1 and TRBJ1-5; D uncertain. The CDR3 spells CASSQDSTRASWPQHF. The CDR3 coding sequence is TGCGCCAGCAGCCAAGATTCGACACGGGCCTCGTGGCCCCAGCATTTT.